This T cell receptor (beta chain) was retrieved from a study of T cell repertoires in cytomegalovirus infection. Study summary: Carrying CMV and the relevant HLA type showed in public TCR beta signatures. Study-wide points: Cumulative frequency of public TCR beta families picked out carriers of CMV plus the relevant HLA. The ex vivo response was dominated by HLA-C-restricted CMV-specific TCR beta clonotypes.

Trimming shortened V by 4 bases and J by 2 bases, and 13 bases separated the two germline ends. CDR3 length: 15 residues. Germline assignment: CDR1 MDHEN and CDR2 SYDVKM. Only a few counts were recorded for this clonotype. The antigen remains undetermined. MiXCR, applied by TCRdb to the reads, yields one record per CDR3 protein. This repertoire shows 300,000 or so distinct CDR3 sequences, roughly a quarter found once; its top ten account for about 14%. The sample consisted of PBMCs. This chain links TRBV28 with TRBJ2-3; D uncertain. The TCR originated in a human donor in good health (CMV status not recorded). Some clones in this sample may be carry-over from other donors' samples. The CDR3 region has the DNA TGTGCCAGCAGTTCTTATAAGGGCCCCACAGATACGCAGTATTTT. Protein: CASSSYKGPTDTQYF.